The next 10 T cell receptor beta chains were all read from a single sample in a study of vaccination and CD4 T cells after COVID-19. These receptors have no identified antigens. Researchers used the Oncomine TCR Beta short-read assay to sequence DNA from cultured CD4+ T cells. After culture, CD4+ T cells served as the source for genomic DNA extraction. TCRdb re-called the PCR reads with MiXCR, one entry per CDR3 protein. Among 9,500 to 12,000 distinct CDR3 sequences listed, about 40% were seen once. Treatment meaning: roughly ten-day PBMC culture with coronavirus spike peptide pools or control peptides (ViraFEST assay). Samples of CD4+ T cells were obtained from the unexposed donor before the COVID-19 pandemic (2011-2018). Sample: CD4+ T cells from blood, cultured in vitro. The receptors were sampled from a human donor in good health.

The table lists this clonotype with a few counts. V gene TRBV7-2 combines with J gene TRBJ1-5; no firm D call. The ends were cut back, 1 base at V and 0 bases at J, with 22 bases in the middle. Germline lookup yields CDR1 SGHTA and CDR2 FQGNSA. There are 20 residues in the CDR3. The CDR3 DNA reads TGTGCCAGCAGCTTAGTCCGGTTCTTGAGTGTGGAAAGTAGCAATCAGCCCCAGCATTTT. This gives the protein CASSLVRFLSVESSNQPQHF.

This CDR3 reads CSAIAGSGTDTQYF. CDR3 nucleotides: TGCAGTGCTATAGCAGGGTCGGGCACAGATACGCAGTATTTT. This chain connects TRBV20-1 to TRBJ2-3, with a possible D match to TRBD1 (5 bases). Germline CDR1 and CDR2: DFQATT and SNEGSKA (reference sequence). V lost 4 bases and J 1 base, leaving 12 bases between the germline ends. This CDR3 region has 14 residues.

The V gene is TRBV9, the J gene TRBJ2-1; 7 bases agree with TRBD1. The CDR3 has 14 residues. V was clipped by 4 bases and J by 4 bases; unmatched bases: 5. The germline CDR1 and CDR2 sequences are SGDLS and YYNGEE. The CDR3 loop is CASSLGGGYNEQFF. In DNA, the CDR3 is TGTGCCAGCAGCCTAGGGGGCGGGTACAATGAGCAGTTCTTC.

The CDR3 reads CSARERWANTEAFF. DNA of the CDR3: TGCAGTGCTAGGGAAAGGTGGGCGAACACTGAAGCTTTCTTT. This chain links TRBV20-1 with TRBJ1-1; D is unclear. The germline V gene has CDR1 DFQATT and CDR2 SNEGSKA (reference sequence). Trimming stripped 3 bases from V and 1 base from J, with 12 bases between. This CDR3 is built from 14 residues.

V and J are TRBV20-1 and TRBJ2-7; 14 bases map to TRBD2. With V trimmed by 1 base and J by 6 bases, 5 bases remained unmatched. CDR1 is DFQATT and CDR2 is SNEGSKA in the germline V gene (reference sequence). This CDR3 comprises 15 residues. The CDR3 loop reads CSARGLAGGVAEQYF. Here the CDR3 DNA reads TGCAGTGCTAGAGGACTAGCGGGAGGGGTTGCCGAGCAGTACTTC.

This clonotype was counted a few times. The gene calls are TRBV10-3 and TRBJ1-2, with TRBD1 as a possible D gene (5 bases). Trimming shortened V by 8 bases and J by 2 bases, and 15 bases separated the two germline ends. CDR3 length: 14 amino acids. Per germline, CDR1 ENHRY and CDR2 SYGVKD. The CDR3 region has the DNA TGTGCCATCCCGACTGGGACTTCGAACTATGGCTACACCTTC. This encodes CAIPTGTSNYGYTF.

The gene calls are TRBV29-1 and TRBJ2-7; 12 positions match TRBD1. This CDR3 region has 16 residues. Germline lookup yields CDR1 SQVTM and CDR2 ANQGSEA. Trimming removed 3 bases from V and 3 bases from J; junction bases left unmatched: 9. CDR3 loop: CSVETTGTGGLYEQYF. The CDR3 bases are TGCAGCGTTGAGACGACTGGGACAGGGGGCCTCTACGAGCAGTACTTC.

This clonotype appeared a few times. The chain uses TRBV19 and TRBJ2-2; D not certain. Between the trimmed V and J ends, which lost 4 bases and 4 bases, there was a span of 13 bases. This CDR3 contains 15 residues. The V gene's germline CDR1 is LNHDA and CDR2 SQIVND (reference sequence). CDR3 region: CASSSVERLTGELFF. CDR3 nucleotides: TGTGCCAGTAGTAGCGTCGAGCGCCTCACCGGGGAGCTGTTTTTT.

About this clonotype: At one boundary the junction diverges from the germline segment, which might be a read error. This chain joins TRBV28 and TRBJ1-3; TRBD1 matches 7 bases. CDR1 and CDR2 from the germline V gene are MDHEN and SYDVKM. This CDR3 spans 15 amino acids. CDR3 nucleotides: TGTGTCAGCAGTCGGGAGGGGGCGTTAAGAAACACCATATATTTT. It translates to CVSSREGALRNTIYF.

The V call is TRBV19, the J call TRBJ1-5; D ambiguous. Looked up from germline, CDR1 is LNHDA and CDR2 is SQIVND (reference sequence). The V gene lost 7 bases and the J gene lost 0 bases, with 13 bases spanning the gap. This CDR3 contains 15 residues. CDR3 nucleotide sequence: TGTGCCAGTATCCAGGCGTCTTATAGCAATCAGCCCCAGCATTTT. It yields the protein CASIQASYSNQPQHF. The complete variable domain, with remaining parts taken from reference TRBV19 and TRBJ1-5, reads DGGITQSPKYLFRKEGQNVTLSCEQNLNHDAMYWYRQDPGQGLRLIYYSQIVNDFQKGDIAEGYSVSREKKESFPLTVTSAQKNPTAFYLCASIQASYSNQPQHFGDGTRLSIL.